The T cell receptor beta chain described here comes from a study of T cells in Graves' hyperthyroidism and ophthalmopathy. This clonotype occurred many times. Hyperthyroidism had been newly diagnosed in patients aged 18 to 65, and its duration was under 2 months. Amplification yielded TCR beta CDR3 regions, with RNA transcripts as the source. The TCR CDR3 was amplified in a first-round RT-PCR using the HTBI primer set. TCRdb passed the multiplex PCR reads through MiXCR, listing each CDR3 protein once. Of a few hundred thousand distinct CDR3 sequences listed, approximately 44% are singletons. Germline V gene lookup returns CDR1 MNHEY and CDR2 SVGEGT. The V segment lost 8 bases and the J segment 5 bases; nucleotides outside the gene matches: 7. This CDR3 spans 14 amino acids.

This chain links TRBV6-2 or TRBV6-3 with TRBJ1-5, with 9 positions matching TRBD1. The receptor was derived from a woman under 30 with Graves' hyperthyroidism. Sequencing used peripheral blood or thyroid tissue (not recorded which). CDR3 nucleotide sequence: TGTGCCAGCTTTACCGGGACAGGGCATCAGCCCCAGCATTTT. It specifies CASFTGTGHQPQHF.